Below are 2 T cell receptor beta chains sequenced from a single sample in a study of multiple sclerosis patients with progressive multifocal leukoencephalopathy. Only in-frame clones appear in the TCRdb table, and some are missing; sequencing was by immunoSEQ multiplex PCR. This table holds some 28,000 clones, 75% to 90% found once. Noted time point: time of PML onset. The sample was PBMCs, taken from a patient treated with natalizumab. The origin of the receptors is a woman aged 25 to 39 with progressive multifocal leukoencephalopathy.

The chain employs TRBV21-1 and TRBJ1-2; the DNA was not compared with TRBD1, the D call given in the table. TRBV21-1 is given as a pseudogene. This CDR3 region has 19 residues. CDR3 residues: CASSEVPGQPGGQCYGYTF. The CDR3 DNA reads TGTGCCAGCAGCGAAGTTCCGGGACAGCCAGGGGGTCAGTGCTATGGCTACACCTTC.

J is TRBJ2-1 and V is TRBV28; D perhaps matches TRBD1 (6 bases). Germline values: CDR1 MDHEN, CDR2 SYDVKM. Trimming pared 1 base from V and 5 bases from J, leaving 6 bases between. The CDR3 is 13 residues long. The CDR3 protein is CASSLYRDNEQFF. The CDR3 DNA reads as TGTGCCAGCAGTTTATACAGGGACAATGAGCAGTTCTTC.